This TCR delta chain was captured by sequencing in a study of γδ T cells in repeated Plasmodium falciparum infection. The wider study: Each infection was followed by sampling at 21 days, plus baseline and some pre-infection draws.

There are many counts of this clone. Antigen unknown. The protein that TCRdb holds for this DNA derives from a much larger clone and differs from the translated DNA at residue 3, which likely indicates a read error; the protein shown here is translated from the DNA. Flow sorting of PBMC yielded separate Vgamma9/Vdelta2+ and Vdelta2-negative gammadelta T cell populations for bulk repertoire analysis. The germline V gene has CDR1 GEAIGNYY and CDR2 EKD. The CDR3 length is 18 residues. Sequencing covered both gamma and delta TCR chains per sample. TCRdb fed the multiplex PCR reads into CATT to redo clone calling. This table holds roughly 93,000 delta-chain clones, more than 1.4% found once. Notes on the study in general: Vgamma9/Vdelta2+ T cells showed a stable polyclonal repertoire with shared TCRgamma sequences. One small rural Malian village, predominantly a single ethnic group, supplied the cohort.

The sequenced sample consisted of gamma-delta T cells from blood. This TCR came from a pool of human donors (malaria-infected and uninfected, not separated). The chain carries TRDV2 and TRDJ3; 11 positions agree with TRDD3. The J gene, left out of TCRdb, was set here by checking the DNA against germline. Here the CDR3 DNA reads TGTGCCCGTGACACCGTACTGGGGGATACCTGGGACACCCGACAGATGTTTTTC. It yields the protein CARDTVLGDTWDTRQMFF.